This TCR beta chain came from a study of T cell repertoires in cytomegalovirus infection. Via MiXCR, TCRdb re-called the reads, giving one row per CDR3 protein. This sample has about 920,000 distinct CDR3 sequences, with more than 25% found just once. In regard to this clonotype: The antigen is unknown.

The CDR3 extends over 17 amino acids. CDR1 is ENHRY, CDR2 SYGVKD, per germline. After removal of 7 bases from V and 4 bases from J, the junction contained 12 bases not matched to a gene. This material consisted of cultured CD8+ T cells from PBMCs, taken from culture after CMV antigen stimulation. This clonotype was obtained from a human donor in good health (CMV status not recorded). Some clones in this sample may be carry-over from other donors' samples. This chain joins TRBV10-3 and TRBJ2-2; 10 bases are a match to TRBD2. In DNA form, the CDR3 reads TGTGCCATCACATCCTTCGGGCTAGCGGGGGCCACCGGGGAGCTGTTTTTT. Protein: CAITSFGLAGATGELFF.